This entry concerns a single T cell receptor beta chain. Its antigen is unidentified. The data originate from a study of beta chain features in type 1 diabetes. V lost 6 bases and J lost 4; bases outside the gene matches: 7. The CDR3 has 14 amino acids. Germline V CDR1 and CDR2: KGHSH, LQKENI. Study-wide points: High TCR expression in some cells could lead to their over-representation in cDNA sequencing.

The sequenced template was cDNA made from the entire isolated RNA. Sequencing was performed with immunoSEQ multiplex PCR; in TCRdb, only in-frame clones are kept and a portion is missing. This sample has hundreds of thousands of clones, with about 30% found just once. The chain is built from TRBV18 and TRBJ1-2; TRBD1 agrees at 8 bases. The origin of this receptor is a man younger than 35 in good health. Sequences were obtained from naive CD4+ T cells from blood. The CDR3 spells CASSPDRATYGYTF. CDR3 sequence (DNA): TGTGCCAGCTCTCCGGACAGGGCGACCTATGGCTACACCTTC.